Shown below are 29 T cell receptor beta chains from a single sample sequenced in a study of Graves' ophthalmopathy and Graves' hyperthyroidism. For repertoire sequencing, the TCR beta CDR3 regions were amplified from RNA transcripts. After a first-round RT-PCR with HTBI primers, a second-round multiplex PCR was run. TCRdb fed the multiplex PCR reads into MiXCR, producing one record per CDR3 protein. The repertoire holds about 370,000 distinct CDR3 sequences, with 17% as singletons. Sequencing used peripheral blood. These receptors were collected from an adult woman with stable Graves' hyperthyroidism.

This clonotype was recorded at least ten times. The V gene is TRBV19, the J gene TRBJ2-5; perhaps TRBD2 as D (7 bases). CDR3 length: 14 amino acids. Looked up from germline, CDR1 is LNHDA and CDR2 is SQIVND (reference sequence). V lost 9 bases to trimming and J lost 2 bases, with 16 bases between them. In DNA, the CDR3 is TGTGCCAGCCGGCCGGGGGGCTTACAAGAGACCCAGTACTTC. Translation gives CASRPGGLQETQYF.

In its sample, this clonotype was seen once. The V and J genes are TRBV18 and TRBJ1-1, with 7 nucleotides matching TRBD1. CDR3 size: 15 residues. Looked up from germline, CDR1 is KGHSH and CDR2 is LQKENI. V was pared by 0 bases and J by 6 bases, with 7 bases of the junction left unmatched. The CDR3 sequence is CASSPPVTGAAEAFF. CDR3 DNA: TGTGCCAGCTCACCACCGGTTACAGGGGCTGCTGAAGCTTTCTTT. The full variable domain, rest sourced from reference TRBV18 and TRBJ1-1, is NAGVMQNPRHLVRRRGQEARLRCSPMKGHSHVYWYRQLPEEGLKFMVYLQKENIIDESGMPKERFSAEFPKEGPSILRIQQVVRGDSAAYFCASSPPVTGAAEAFFGQGTRLTVV.

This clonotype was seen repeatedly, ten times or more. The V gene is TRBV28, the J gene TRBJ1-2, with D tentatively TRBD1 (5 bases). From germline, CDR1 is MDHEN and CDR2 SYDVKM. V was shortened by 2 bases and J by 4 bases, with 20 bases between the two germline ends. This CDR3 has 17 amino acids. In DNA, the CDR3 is TGTGCCAGCAGTTTACTAATACCGGGACTTCGGACCTATGGCTACACCTTC. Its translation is CASSLLIPGLRTYGYTF.

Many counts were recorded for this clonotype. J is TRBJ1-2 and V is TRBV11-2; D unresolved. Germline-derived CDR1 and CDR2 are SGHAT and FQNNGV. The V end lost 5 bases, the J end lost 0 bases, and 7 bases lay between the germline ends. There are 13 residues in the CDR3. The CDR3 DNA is TGTGCCAGCAGCGCTACAGCTAACTATGGCTACACCTTC. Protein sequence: CASSATANYGYTF.

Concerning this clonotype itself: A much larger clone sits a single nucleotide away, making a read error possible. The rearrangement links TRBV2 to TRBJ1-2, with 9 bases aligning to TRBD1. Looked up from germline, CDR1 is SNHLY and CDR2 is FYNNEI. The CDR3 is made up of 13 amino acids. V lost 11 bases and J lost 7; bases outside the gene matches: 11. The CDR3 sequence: CACRGQGLGGYTF. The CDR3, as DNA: TGTGCCTGCCGGGGACAGGGTCTTGGTGGCTACACCTTC. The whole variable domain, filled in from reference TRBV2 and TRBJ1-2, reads EPEVTQTPSHQVTQMGQEVILRCVPISNHLYFYWYRQILGQKVEFLVSFYNNEISEKSEIFDDQFSVERPDGSNFTLKIRSTKLEDSAMYFCACRGQGLGGYTFGSGTRLTVV.

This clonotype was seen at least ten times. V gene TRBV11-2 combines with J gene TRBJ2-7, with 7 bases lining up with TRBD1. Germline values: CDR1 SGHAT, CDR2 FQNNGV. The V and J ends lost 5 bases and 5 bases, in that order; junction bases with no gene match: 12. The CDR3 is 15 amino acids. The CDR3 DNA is TGTGCCAGCAGCCCGGGACAGAATCCTTCTGACGAGCAGTACTTC. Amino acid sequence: CASSPGQNPSDEQYF.

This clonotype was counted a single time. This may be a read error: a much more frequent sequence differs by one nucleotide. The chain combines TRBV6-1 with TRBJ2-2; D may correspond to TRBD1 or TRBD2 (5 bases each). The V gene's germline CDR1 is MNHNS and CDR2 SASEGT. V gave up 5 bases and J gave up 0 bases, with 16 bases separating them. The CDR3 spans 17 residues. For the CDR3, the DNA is TGTGCCAGCAGTCCACTAGGGGTATCCGCGAACACCGGGGAGCTGTTTTTT. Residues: CASSPLGVSANTGELFF.

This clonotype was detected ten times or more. CDR3 sequence: CASSRHTGLDAYEQYF. The CDR3 DNA follows: TGTGCCAGCAGCCGTCATACGGGACTAGATGCCTACGAGCAGTACTTC. This chain links TRBV7-9 with TRBJ2-7, with 8 bases matching TRBD2. This CDR3 spans 16 amino acids. Germline V lookup: CDR1 SEHNR, CDR2 FQNEAQ (reference sequence). The V and J ends lost 5 bases and 2 bases, in that order; junction bases with no gene match: 11.

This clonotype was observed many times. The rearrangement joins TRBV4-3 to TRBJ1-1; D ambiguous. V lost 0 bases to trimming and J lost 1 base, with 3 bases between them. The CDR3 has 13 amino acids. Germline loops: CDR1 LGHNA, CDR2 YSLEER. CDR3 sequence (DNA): TGCGCCAGCAGCCAAGAACCGAACACTGAAGCTTTCTTT. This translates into CASSQEPNTEAFF.

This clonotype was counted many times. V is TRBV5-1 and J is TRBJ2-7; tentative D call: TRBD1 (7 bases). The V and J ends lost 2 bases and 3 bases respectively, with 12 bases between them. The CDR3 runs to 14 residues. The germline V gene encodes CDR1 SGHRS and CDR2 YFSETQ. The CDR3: CASSLQGRNYEQYF. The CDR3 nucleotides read TGCGCCAGCAGCTTACAGGGGAGGAACTACGAGCAGTACTTC.

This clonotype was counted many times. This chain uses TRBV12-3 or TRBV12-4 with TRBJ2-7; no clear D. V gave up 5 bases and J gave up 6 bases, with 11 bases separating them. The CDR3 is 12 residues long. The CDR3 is CASSLRLFEQYF. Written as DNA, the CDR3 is TGTGCCAGCAGTCTCCGGCTGTTCGAGCAGTACTTC.

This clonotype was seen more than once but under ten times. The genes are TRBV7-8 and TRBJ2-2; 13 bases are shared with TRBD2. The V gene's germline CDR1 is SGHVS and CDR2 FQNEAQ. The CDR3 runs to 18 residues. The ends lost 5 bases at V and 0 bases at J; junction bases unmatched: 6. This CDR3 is CASSQRLAGGPNTGELFF. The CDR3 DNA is TGTGCCAGCAGCCAAAGACTAGCGGGGGGACCGAACACCGGGGAGCTGTTTTTT.

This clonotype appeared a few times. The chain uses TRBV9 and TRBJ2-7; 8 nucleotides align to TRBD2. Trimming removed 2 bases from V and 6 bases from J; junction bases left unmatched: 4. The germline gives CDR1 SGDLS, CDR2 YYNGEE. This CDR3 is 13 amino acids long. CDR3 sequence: CASSVGTSREQYF. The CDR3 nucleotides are TGTGCCAGCAGCGTTGGGACTAGTCGCGAGCAGTACTTC.

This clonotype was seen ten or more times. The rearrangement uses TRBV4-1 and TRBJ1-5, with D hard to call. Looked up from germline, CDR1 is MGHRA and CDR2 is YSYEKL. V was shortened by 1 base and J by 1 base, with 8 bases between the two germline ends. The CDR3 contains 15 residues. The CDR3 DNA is TGCGCCAGCAGCCAAGTCGAAGGGAGCAATCAGCCCCAGCATTTT. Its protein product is CASSQVEGSNQPQHF.

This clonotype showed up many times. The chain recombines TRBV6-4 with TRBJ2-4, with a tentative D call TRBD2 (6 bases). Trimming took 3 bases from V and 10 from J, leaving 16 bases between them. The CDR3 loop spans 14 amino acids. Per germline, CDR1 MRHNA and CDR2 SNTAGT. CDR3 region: CASSEEWGTQIQYF. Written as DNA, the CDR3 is TGTGCCAGCAGTGAAGAGTGGGGGACTCAAATTCAGTACTTC.

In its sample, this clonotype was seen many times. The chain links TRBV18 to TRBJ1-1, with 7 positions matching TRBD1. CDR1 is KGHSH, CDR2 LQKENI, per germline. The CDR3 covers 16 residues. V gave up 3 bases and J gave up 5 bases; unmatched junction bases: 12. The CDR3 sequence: CASSPSKEGARTEAFF. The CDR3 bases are TGTGCCAGCTCACCTTCCAAGGAGGGGGCGCGGACTGAAGCTTTCTTT.

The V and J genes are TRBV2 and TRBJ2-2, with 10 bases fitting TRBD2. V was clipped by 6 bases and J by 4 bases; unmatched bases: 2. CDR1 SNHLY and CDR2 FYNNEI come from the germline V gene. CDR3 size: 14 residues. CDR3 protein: CASRGLAVTGELFF. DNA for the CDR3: TGTGCCAGCAGAGGACTAGCGGTCACCGGGGAGCTGTTTTTT.

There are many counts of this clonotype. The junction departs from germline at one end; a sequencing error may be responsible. The CDR3 loop reads CASSTGQVVLGYEQYF. The CDR3 bases are TGTGCTAGCAGTACCGGACAGGTGGTACTCGGGTACGAGCAGTACTTC. The chain has TRBV12-3 or TRBV12-4 and TRBJ2-7, with 7 bases identical to TRBD1. The length of the CDR3 is 16 residues.

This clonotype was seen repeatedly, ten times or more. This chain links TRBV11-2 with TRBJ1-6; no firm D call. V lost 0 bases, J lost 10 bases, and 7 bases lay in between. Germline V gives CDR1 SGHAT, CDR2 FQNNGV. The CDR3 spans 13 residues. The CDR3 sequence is CASSLDLASPLHF. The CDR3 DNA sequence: TGTGCCAGCAGCTTAGATCTGGCATCACCCCTCCACTTT.

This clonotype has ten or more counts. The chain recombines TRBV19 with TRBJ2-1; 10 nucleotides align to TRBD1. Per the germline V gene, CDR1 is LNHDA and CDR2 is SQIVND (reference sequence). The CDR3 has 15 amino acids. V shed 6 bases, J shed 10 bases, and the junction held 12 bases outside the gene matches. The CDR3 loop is CASRETGGGYTEQFF. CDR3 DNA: TGTGCCAGTAGGGAGACAGGGGGCGGGTATACCGAGCAGTTCTTC.

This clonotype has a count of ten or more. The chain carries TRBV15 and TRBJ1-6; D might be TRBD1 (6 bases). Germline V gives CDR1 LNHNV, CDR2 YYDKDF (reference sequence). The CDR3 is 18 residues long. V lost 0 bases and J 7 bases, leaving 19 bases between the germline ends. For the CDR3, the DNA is TGTGCCACCAGCAGAGATCGTCGACAGGTGGCTGGGAATTCACCCCTCCACTTT. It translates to CATSRDRRQVAGNSPLHF.

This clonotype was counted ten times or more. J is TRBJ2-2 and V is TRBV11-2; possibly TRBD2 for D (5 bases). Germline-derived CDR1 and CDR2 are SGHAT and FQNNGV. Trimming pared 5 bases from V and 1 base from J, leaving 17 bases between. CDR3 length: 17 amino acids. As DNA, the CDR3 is TGTGCCAGCAGCCCATCAAGATGGACTCTGAACACCGGGGAGCTGTTTTTT. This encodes CASSPSRWTLNTGELFF.

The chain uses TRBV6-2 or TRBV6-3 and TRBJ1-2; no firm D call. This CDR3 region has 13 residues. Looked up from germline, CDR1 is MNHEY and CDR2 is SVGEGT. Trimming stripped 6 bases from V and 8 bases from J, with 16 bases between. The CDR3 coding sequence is TGTGCCAGCAGGGACCCTTGGGGAGAAGGCTACACCTTC. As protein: CASRDPWGEGYTF.

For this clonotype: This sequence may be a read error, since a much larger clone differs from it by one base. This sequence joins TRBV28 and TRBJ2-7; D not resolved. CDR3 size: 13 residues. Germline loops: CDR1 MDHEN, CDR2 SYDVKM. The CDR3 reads CASSYSLHYAQYF. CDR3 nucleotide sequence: TGTGCCAGCAGTTACTCCCTCCACTACGCGCAGTACTTC.

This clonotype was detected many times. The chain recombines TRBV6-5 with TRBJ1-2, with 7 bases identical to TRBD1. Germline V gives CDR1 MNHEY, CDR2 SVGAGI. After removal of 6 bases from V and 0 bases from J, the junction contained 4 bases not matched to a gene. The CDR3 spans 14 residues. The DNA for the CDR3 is TGTGCCAGCAGCAGGACAGGAGCTAACTATGGCTACACCTTC. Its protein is CASSRTGANYGYTF.

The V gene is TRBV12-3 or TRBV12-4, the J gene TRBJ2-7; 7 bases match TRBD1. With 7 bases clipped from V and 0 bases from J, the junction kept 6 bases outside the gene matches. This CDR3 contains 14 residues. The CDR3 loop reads CASNKKGASYEQYF. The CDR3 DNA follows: TGTGCCAGCAACAAGAAGGGGGCCTCCTACGAGCAGTACTTC.

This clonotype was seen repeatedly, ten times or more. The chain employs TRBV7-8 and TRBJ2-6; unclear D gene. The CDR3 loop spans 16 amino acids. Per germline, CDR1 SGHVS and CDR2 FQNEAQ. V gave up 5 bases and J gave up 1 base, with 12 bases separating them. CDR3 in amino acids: CASSPTRSSGANVLTF. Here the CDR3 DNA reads TGTGCCAGCAGCCCAACTCGTAGTTCTGGGGCCAACGTCCTGACTTTC.

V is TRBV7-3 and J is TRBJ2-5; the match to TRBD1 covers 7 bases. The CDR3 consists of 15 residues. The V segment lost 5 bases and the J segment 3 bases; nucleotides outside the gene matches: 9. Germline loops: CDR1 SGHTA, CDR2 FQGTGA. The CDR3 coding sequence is TGTGCCAGCAGCCCCGTCGGACAGGACAAAGAGACCCAGTACTTC. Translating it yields CASSPVGQDKETQYF.

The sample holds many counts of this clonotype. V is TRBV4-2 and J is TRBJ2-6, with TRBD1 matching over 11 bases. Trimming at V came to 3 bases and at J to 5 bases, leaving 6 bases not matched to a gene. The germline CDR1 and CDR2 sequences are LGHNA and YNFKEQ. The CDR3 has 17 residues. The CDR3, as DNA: TGTGCCAGCAGCCACCGGACAGGGGGCAGGAGGGCCAACGTCCTGACTTTC. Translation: CASSHRTGGRRANVLTF.